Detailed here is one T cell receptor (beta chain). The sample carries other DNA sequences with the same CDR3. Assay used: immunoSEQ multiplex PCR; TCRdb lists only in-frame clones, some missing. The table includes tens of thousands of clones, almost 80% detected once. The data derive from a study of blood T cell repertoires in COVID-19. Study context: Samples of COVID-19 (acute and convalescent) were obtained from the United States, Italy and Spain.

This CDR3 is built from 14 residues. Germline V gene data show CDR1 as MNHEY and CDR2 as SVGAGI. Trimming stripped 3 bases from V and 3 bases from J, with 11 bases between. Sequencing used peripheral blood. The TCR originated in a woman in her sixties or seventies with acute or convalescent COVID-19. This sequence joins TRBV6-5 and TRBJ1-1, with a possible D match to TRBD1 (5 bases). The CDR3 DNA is TGTGCCAGCAGTTATTTGGGGGGGGACACTGAAGCTTTCTTT. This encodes CASSYLGGDTEAFF.